A single sample gave rise to the 25 T cell receptor beta chains below, sequenced in a study of identical twins. TCRdb called the 5' RACE reads again in MiXCR, with one record for every CDR3 protein. The sample includes about 240,000 distinct CDR3 sequences, about 11% seen only once; the top ten take over 8%. The sequenced sample was memory T cells sorted from blood. Source of these receptors: a man between 45 and 60 years old in good health.

The chain joins TRBV20-1 to TRBJ2-7; the D is unclear. Looked up from germline, CDR1 is DFQATT and CDR2 is SNEGSKA (reference sequence). Trimming stripped 0 bases from V and 2 bases from J, with 5 bases between. The CDR3 length is 12 residues. CDR3 loop: CSARDQTYEQYF. The CDR3 bases are TGCAGTGCTAGAGATCAAACCTACGAGCAGTACTTC.

This clonotype was recorded a few times. The J gene is TRBJ1-1, the V gene TRBV5-5; D uncertain. The V end was cut by 0 bases, the J end by 5 bases, with 11 bases between. Per germline, CDR1 SGHKS and CDR2 YYEKEE (reference sequence). This CDR3 comprises 14 residues. The CDR3 DNA is TGTGCCAGCAGCTTGGGTATGGGGATAACTGAAGCTTTCTTT. Translation: CASSLGMGITEAFF.

This clonotype was counted only a few times. V is TRBV3-1 and J is TRBJ1-2; maybe TRBD1 (6 bases). Germline V gene sequence: CDR1 LGHDT, CDR2 YNNKEL (reference sequence). This CDR3 spans 12 amino acids. The ends were cut back, 5 bases at V and 6 bases at J, with 10 bases in the middle. The CDR3 DNA is TGTGCCAGCAGCTCTTGGGACAATGGCTACACCTTC. It encodes CASSSWDNGYTF.

V usage is TRBV4-3 and J usage is TRBJ1-4; 9 bases are shared with TRBD1. V lost 6 bases, J lost 4 bases, and 3 bases stayed unmatched. CDR3 length: 14 amino acids. Germline V gene sequence: CDR1 LGHNA, CDR2 YSLEER. For the CDR3, the DNA is TGCGCCAGCAGACAGGGGGCGGGTAATGAAAAACTGTTTTTT. Encoded protein: CASRQGAGNEKLFF.

This clonotype has ten or more counts. V is TRBV6-4 and J is TRBJ2-4, with D perhaps matching TRBD1 (8 bases). Trimming left V 2 bases short and J 3 bases short, with 23 bases between. The germline gives CDR1 MRHNA, CDR2 SNTAGT. The CDR3 is 19 amino acids. CDR3 sequence: CASSDPTGGEFTSKNIQYF. The DNA for the CDR3 is TGTGCCAGCAGTGACCCCACAGGGGGGGAATTTACAAGCAAAAACATTCAGTACTTC.

DNA of the CDR3: TGTGCCGCGGGGGAAGGGGCAGATACGCAGTATTTT. Amino acid sequence: CAAGEGADTQYF. This chain joins TRBV6-5 and TRBJ2-3, with 7 bases aligning to TRBD2. CDR1 and CDR2 (germline): MNHEY, SVGAGI. This CDR3 region has 12 residues. V trimming: 11 bases; J trimming: 4 bases; junction bases outside the gene matches: 6.

At least ten counts were recorded for this clonotype. The chain joins TRBV10-3 to TRBJ1-1, with D possibly TRBD1 on 6 matching bases. Germline V gene lookup returns CDR1 ENHRY and CDR2 SYGVKD. V shed 3 bases and J shed 6 bases, with 11 bases lying between them. The CDR3 totals 13 residues. CDR3 loop: CAISETRGAEAFF. The CDR3 region has the DNA TGTGCCATCAGTGAAACTAGGGGGGCTGAAGCTTTCTTT.

The sample holds a few counts of this clonotype. The chain uses TRBV12-3 or TRBV12-4 and TRBJ1-5; TRBD1 matches at 11 bases. V gave up 4 bases and J gave up 7 bases; unmatched junction bases: 3. CDR3 length equals 14 residues. CDR3 bases: TGTGCCAGCAGTTCGGACAGGGGGCCCCAGCCCCAGCATTTT. Its protein product is CASSSDRGPQPQHF.

A remark on this clonotype: This sequence may be a read error, since a much larger clone differs from it by one base. The chain joins TRBV12-3 or TRBV12-4 to TRBJ2-5, with TRBD1 matching over 7 bases. This CDR3 comprises 14 residues. The CDR3 loop is CASSFRAGGEIQYF. In DNA form, the CDR3 reads TGTGCCAGCAGTTTCCGGGCAGGGGGAGAGATCCAGTACTTC.

This clonotype was seen more than once but under ten times. The DNA of the CDR3 is TGTGCCAGCAGCCTCAGGGGCAGGGATAACATTCAGTACTTC. Its protein is CASSLRGRDNIQYF. The chain uses TRBV7-9 and TRBJ2-4; maybe TRBD1 (6 bases). Germline-derived CDR1 and CDR2 are SEHNR and FQNEAQ (reference sequence). Trimming removed 5 bases from V and 7 bases from J, with 15 bases in between. The length of the CDR3 is 14 residues.

The V and J genes are TRBV4-2 and TRBJ1-2; a weak D match, TRBD1 (5 bases). Germline CDR1 LGHNA, CDR2 YNFKEQ. The CDR3 spans 13 residues. The V gene lost 2 bases and the J gene lost 7 bases, with 11 bases spanning the gap. The CDR3: CASSQFQGPGYTF. The CDR3 DNA reads as TGTGCCAGCAGCCAATTCCAGGGTCCTGGCTACACCTTC.

This clonotype came up many times. This chain joins TRBV7-2 and TRBJ1-1, with no clear D. Trimming took 2 bases from V and 0 from J, leaving 7 bases between them. There are 14 residues in the CDR3. The V gene's germline CDR1 is SGHTA and CDR2 FQGNSA. CDR3 amino acids: CASSLTHLNTEAFF. DNA of the CDR3: TGTGCCAGCAGCTTAACACACCTGAACACTGAAGCTTTCTTT.

In its sample, this clonotype was seen many times. This sequence joins TRBV24-1 and TRBJ2-3; perhaps TRBD1 as D (5 bases). This CDR3 contains 14 residues. Trimming took off 4 bases at V and 3 bases at J, with 10 bases between the two ends. Per the germline V gene, CDR1 is KGHDR and CDR2 is SFDVKD. The CDR3 loop reads CATSESRDTDTQYF. For the CDR3, the DNA is TGTGCCACCAGTGAGTCCAGGGATACAGATACGCAGTATTTT.

This clonotype has just a few counts. V gene TRBV10-3 combines with J gene TRBJ2-3, with TRBD1 matching over 7 bases. Germline V gene lookup returns CDR1 ENHRY and CDR2 SYGVKD. The trim removed 6 bases at V and 11 bases at J, leaving 5 bases unmatched. The CDR3 extends over 11 amino acids. CDR3 in amino acids: CAIRGDSWQYF. The CDR3 nucleotides read TGTGCCATCAGGGGGGACAGCTGGCAGTATTTT.

The chain combines TRBV2 with TRBJ2-2; 8 bases are a match to TRBD2. The V and J ends lost 6 bases and 3 bases, in that order; junction bases with no gene match: 6. The CDR3 has 15 amino acids. Germline loops: CDR1 SNHLY, CDR2 FYNNEI. The CDR3 spells CASRTRTSHTGELFF. The CDR3 coding sequence is TGTGCCAGCAGGACCAGGACTAGCCACACCGGGGAGCTGTTTTTT. Looking up the rest from reference TRBV2 and TRBJ2-2 gives the full variable domain: EPEVTQTPSHQVTQMGQEVILRCVPISNHLYFYWYRQILGQKVEFLVSFYNNEISEKSEIFDDQFSVERPDGSNFTLKIRSTKLEDSAMYFCASRTRTSHTGELFFGEGSRLTVL.

The rearrangement joins TRBV18 to TRBJ2-1; 7 bases agree with TRBD1. The CDR3 has 15 amino acids. J was trimmed by 1 base and V by 4 bases; bases with no gene match: 4. CDR1 KGHSH and CDR2 LQKENI come from the germline V gene. The CDR3 sequence: CASSQTGDSYNEQFF. CDR3 DNA: TGTGCCAGCTCACAAACAGGGGATTCCTACAATGAGCAGTTCTTC.

This clonotype was seen repeatedly, ten times or more. V usage is TRBV20-1 and J usage is TRBJ2-1; D may be TRBD2 (6 bases). Germline CDR1 reads DFQATT; CDR2 reads SNEGSKA (reference sequence). The V gene lost 6 bases and the J gene lost 0 bases, with 18 bases spanning the gap. The CDR3 has 16 residues. In DNA, the CDR3 is TGCAGTGCCAAAGCGCGGGGCAGTAGCTCCTACAATGAGCAGTTCTTC. Translation: CSAKARGSSSYNEQFF.

This clonotype was picked up a small number of times. The V call is TRBV19, the J call TRBJ2-7, with 8 bases fitting TRBD1. V shed 6 bases and J 0 bases; nucleotides not matched to a gene: 4. The germline V gene encodes CDR1 LNHDA and CDR2 SQIVND (reference sequence). The CDR3 loop spans 14 amino acids. The CDR3 reads CASRSDRASYEQYF. As DNA, the CDR3 is TGTGCCAGTAGATCGGACAGGGCCTCCTACGAGCAGTACTTC.

This clonotype was recorded a few times. The V gene is TRBV25-1, the J gene TRBJ1-1; D perhaps matches TRBD1 (6 bases). Germline V gene lookup returns CDR1 MGHDK and CDR2 SYGVNS. The CDR3 runs to 12 residues. Trimming left V 3 bases short and J 8 bases short, with 10 bases between. CDR3: CASSEVGQEAFF. The DNA of the CDR3 is TGTGCCAGCAGTGAGGTCGGACAGGAAGCTTTCTTT. The full variable domain, in which reference TRBV25-1 and TRBJ1-1 provide the parts outside the CDR3, is EADIYQTPRYLVIGTGKKITLECSQTMGHDKMYWYQQDPGMELHLIHYSYGVNSTEKGDLSSESTVSRIRTEHFPLTLESARPSHTSQYLCASSEVGQEAFFGQGTRLTVV.

This clonotype occurred many times. The rearrangement links TRBV7-2 to TRBJ1-2, with TRBD1 matching 7 bases. The V gene's germline CDR1 is SGHTA and CDR2 FQGNSA. The CDR3 contains 15 residues. Trimming at V came to 1 base and at J to 4 bases, leaving 6 bases not matched to a gene. The CDR3, as DNA: TGTGCCAGCAGCTTAGTTACAGGGGAGGGCTATGGCTACACCTTC. Translating it yields CASSLVTGEGYGYTF. Variable domain in full (rest from reference TRBV7-2 and TRBJ1-2): GAGVSQSPSNKVTEKGKDVELRCDPISGHTALYWYRQSLGQGLEFLIYFQGNSAPDKSGLPSDRFSAERTGGSVSTLTIQRTQQEDSAVYLCASSLVTGEGYGYTFGSGTRLTVV.

This clonotype was seen many times. The V call is TRBV4-1, the J call TRBJ1-5; D is ambiguous. This CDR3 contains 17 residues. V was clipped by 0 bases and J by 0 bases, with 12 bases between them. Germline CDR1 and CDR2: MGHRA and YSYEKL. The CDR3, as DNA: TGCGCCAGCAGCCAAGATACTGTGCTTTATAGCAATCAGCCCCAGCATTTT. The encoded protein is CASSQDTVLYSNQPQHF.

This clonotype was picked up many times. In DNA, the CDR3 is TGTGCCAGCAGTTTAGCGGGAGGCCACGAGCAGTACTTC. Residues: CASSLAGGHEQYF. The V gene is TRBV12-3 or TRBV12-4, the J gene TRBJ2-7, with D perhaps matching TRBD2 (6 bases). The V end lost 0 bases, the J end lost 5 bases, and 8 bases lay between the germline ends. The length of the CDR3 is 13 residues.

A word on this clonotype: A single base separates this from a much larger clone, so it may be a read error. The chain combines TRBV20-1 with TRBJ2-1; TRBD2 might be the D (5 bases). The length of the CDR3 is 14 residues. Germline CDR1 is DFQATT and CDR2 is SNEGSKA (reference sequence). DNA of the CDR3: TGCGGTGCTAGCCGCCGGAGCTCCTACAATGAGCAGTTCTTC. It specifies CGASRRSSYNEQFF.

This chain connects TRBV6-5 to TRBJ1-3; a weak D match, TRBD1 (5 bases). V lost 0 bases to trimming and J lost 4 bases, with 13 bases between them. The CDR3 runs to 16 residues. Germline CDR1 is MNHEY and CDR2 is SVGAGI. The CDR3 reads CASSYSGERWGNTIYF. CDR3 DNA sequence: TGTGCCAGCAGTTACTCGGGGGAGAGGTGGGGAAACACCATATATTTT.

A few counts support this clonotype. The chain couples TRBV2 to TRBJ1-1, with D possibly being TRBD1 (5 bases). Germline V gene data show CDR1 as SNHLY and CDR2 as FYNNEI. The CDR3 has 16 residues. V gave up 4 bases and J gave up 1 base, with 16 bases separating them. The CDR3 reads CASSVSGIKGNTEAFF. The CDR3 nucleotides are TGTGCCAGCAGTGTATCAGGGATTAAGGGGAACACTGAAGCTTTCTTT. The variable domain in full, with the rest retrieved from reference TRBV2 and TRBJ1-1, is EPEVTQTPSHQVTQMGQEVILRCVPISNHLYFYWYRQILGQKVEFLVSFYNNEISEKSEIFDDQFSVERPDGSNFTLKIRSTKLEDSAMYFCASSVSGIKGNTEAFFGQGTRLTVV.